These 14 T cell receptor beta chains originate from one sample sequenced in a study of regulatory T cells in long-lasting Graves disease. The time point is: newly diagnosed GD, antithyroid drugs for less than 3 months. PBMC-extracted RNA yielded the TCR library. In building TCR beta libraries, iRepertoire HTBI primers were used together with Arm-PCR of CDR3 regions. TCRdb processed the multiplex PCR reads anew with MiXCR; each CDR3 protein has one entry. The repertoire holds a few hundred thousand distinct CDR3 sequences, with approximately 12% as singletons. These same records also appear under a second study, on T cells in Graves' hyperthyroidism and ophthalmopathy.

Specimen: peripheral blood mononuclear cells (PBMCs), collected at new diagnosis, from a patient treated with antithyroid drugs. These receptors originate from a young woman with Graves disease.

There are many counts of this clonotype. This chain links TRBV27 with TRBJ1-1; maybe TRBD1 (5 bases). The germline V gene encodes CDR1 MNHEY and CDR2 SMNVEV (reference sequence). V lost 5 bases and J 1 base, leaving 14 bases between the germline ends. The CDR3 runs 15 residues. The CDR3 reads CASSPGLPGNTEAFF. For the CDR3, the DNA is TGTGCCAGCAGTCCGGGACTCCCCGGGAACACTGAAGCTTTCTTT.

The sample holds many counts of this clonotype. The rearrangement joins TRBV12-3 or TRBV12-4 to TRBJ1-5; D is perhaps TRBD1 (6 bases). The V gene lost 5 bases and the J gene lost 1 base, with 9 bases spanning the gap. This CDR3 spans 14 amino acids. The CDR3 sequence: CASSEGQSNQPQHF. The CDR3 bases are TGTGCCAGCAGTGAGGGACAAAGCAATCAGCCCCAGCATTTT.

At least ten counts were recorded for this clonotype. This sequence joins TRBV28 and TRBJ2-1, with 8 bases identical to TRBD2. Germline loops: CDR1 MDHEN, CDR2 SYDVKM. The CDR3 covers 15 residues. The ends lost 8 bases at V and 9 bases at J; junction bases unmatched: 15. CDR3 amino acids: CASRPPGLVASEQFF. The CDR3 nucleotides are TGTGCCAGCCGTCCCCCGGGACTAGTCGCTAGTGAGCAGTTCTTC. The variable domain in full, completed from reference TRBV28 and TRBJ2-1, reads DVKVTQSSRYLVKRTGEKVFLECVQDMDHENMFWYRQDPGLGLRLIYFSYDVKMKEKGDIPEGYSVSREKKERFSLILESASTNQTSMYLCASRPPGLVASEQFFGPGTRLTVL.

The table lists this clonotype with many counts. This chain links TRBV18 with TRBJ1-3; a possible D gene is TRBD1 (6 bases). This CDR3 spans 15 amino acids. V gave up 2 bases and J gave up 7 bases, with 15 bases separating them. Germline loops: CDR1 KGHSH, CDR2 LQKENI. The CDR3 nucleotides are TGTGCCAGCTCACCATCACAGGGCTTCGCGAACACCATATATTTT. Translation: CASSPSQGFANTIYF.

Many counts were recorded for this clonotype. V gene TRBV20-1 combines with J gene TRBJ2-3; D possibly corresponds to TRBD2 (6 bases). This CDR3 comprises 16 residues. V was trimmed by 1 base and J by 0 bases, leaving 14 bases between them. The germline V gene encodes CDR1 DFQATT and CDR2 SNEGSKA (reference sequence). The CDR3 here is CSARGPGAPSTDTQYF. The CDR3 bases are TGCAGTGCTAGAGGCCCGGGAGCTCCTAGCACAGATACGCAGTATTTT.

The chain has TRBV7-3 and TRBJ2-2; 8 bases line up with TRBD2. This CDR3 contains 16 residues. The J segment lost 0 bases and the V segment lost 3 bases, leaving 3 bases of the junction unmatched. The germline CDR1 and CDR2 sequences are SGHTA and FQGTGA. The CDR3: CASSLDGRANTGELFF. For the CDR3, the DNA is TGTGCCAGCAGCTTGGACGGGAGGGCGAACACCGGGGAGCTGTTTTTT.

This clonotype was detected many times. This rearrangement joins TRBV6-1 to TRBJ2-5, with D maybe TRBD1 (5 bases). V gave up 4 bases and J gave up 9 bases, with 15 bases separating them. This CDR3 comprises 13 residues. Germline V gene data show CDR1 as MNHNS and CDR2 as SASEGT. The CDR3 region is CASSGTLQGAQYF. The CDR3 DNA reads as TGTGCCAGCAGTGGGACACTGCAAGGGGCCCAGTACTTC.

This clonotype was observed at least ten times. As DNA, the CDR3 is TGTGCCAGCAGCTTAGCTTCGGCCAGAAGCTCCTATAATTCACCCCTCCACTTT. Amino acids: CASSLASARSSYNSPLHF. The V gene is TRBV11-2, the J gene TRBJ1-6; D gene uncertain. V lost 1 base and J 0 bases, leaving 13 bases between the germline ends. This CDR3 has 18 amino acids. Germline CDR1 is SGHAT and CDR2 is FQNNGV. Together with reference TRBV11-2 and TRBJ1-6, the CDR3 gives the full variable domain: EAGVAQSPRYKIIEKRQSVAFWCNPISGHATLYWYQQILGQGPKLLIQFQNNGVVDDSQLPKDRFSAERLKGVDSTLKIQPAKLEDSAVYLCASSLASARSSYNSPLHFGNGTRLTVT.

This clonotype showed up many times. The chain combines TRBV2 with TRBJ2-1; tentatively, D is TRBD2 (6 bases). This CDR3 is 18 amino acids long. Per the germline V gene, CDR1 is SNHLY and CDR2 is FYNNEI. V was shortened by 7 bases and J by 4 bases, with 26 bases between the two germline ends. The CDR3 DNA follows: TGTGCCAGCACCGAGGGGCCCCCAACGGGGGTATATTACAATGAGCAGTTCTTC. The encoded protein is CASTEGPPTGVYYNEQFF.

V is TRBV7-9 and J is TRBJ1-1, with 8 positions matching TRBD1. V trimming: 6 bases; J trimming: 4 bases; junction bases outside the gene matches: 7. Germline V gene sequence: CDR1 SEHNR, CDR2 FQNEAQ (reference sequence). CDR3 length: 14 residues. The CDR3 DNA is TGTGCCAGCAGTCAGACAGGGGAGAGCACTGAAGCTTTCTTT. As protein: CASSQTGESTEAFF.

Many counts were recorded for this clonotype. The genes are TRBV6-1 and TRBJ1-2, with TRBD1 as a possible D gene (5 bases). Germline-derived CDR1 and CDR2 are MNHNS and SASEGT. The V end lost 6 bases, the J end lost 3 bases, and 14 bases lay between the germline ends. This CDR3 contains 14 residues. CDR3 loop: CASSVVGEDYGYTF. DNA of the CDR3: TGTGCCAGCAGCGTCGTGGGGGAGGACTATGGCTACACCTTC.

A note on this clonotype: One base separates it from a far larger clone, so it is likely a read error. The chain couples TRBV6-5 to TRBJ1-2; tentatively, D is TRBD1 (5 bases). V dropped 6 bases and J dropped 2 bases, with 22 bases sitting between them. The CDR3 covers 17 residues. Germline V lookup: CDR1 MNHEY, CDR2 SVGAGI. This CDR3 reads CASSYTPTDRDNYGYTF. In nucleotides, the CDR3 is TGTGCCAGCAGCTATACCCCAACCGACCGGGACAACTATGGCTACACCTTC.

The sample holds many counts of this clonotype. The chain couples TRBV6-1 to TRBJ1-3, with D perhaps TRBD1 (5 bases). V lost 5 bases and J lost 3, with 17 bases in between. Germline CDR1 and CDR2: MNHNS and SASEGT. The CDR3 loop spans 16 amino acids. DNA of the CDR3: TGTGCCAGCAGTCTCACCACCGGGACTCTTGGAAACACCATATATTTT. This gives the protein CASSLTTGTLGNTIYF.

Notes on this clonotype: Given a much more abundant clone one base away, this may be a read error. V is TRBV4-1 and J is TRBJ2-5; D gene uncertain. The germline V and J ends were trimmed by 4 bases and 0 bases, with 15 bases remaining between them. The V gene's germline CDR1 is MGHRA and CDR2 YSYEKL. The CDR3 is 16 residues long. The CDR3 sequence is CASSRTDTLYQETQYF. For the CDR3, the DNA is TGCGCCAGCAGCCGGACCGACACGTTGTACCAAGAGACCCAGTACTTC.